This T cell receptor beta chain was captured in a study of blood T cells in healthy people across ages. About the study: Template switching picked up about one barcoded beta molecule for each two T cells. Study observations and caveats: Age brought a roughly linear fall in TCR beta diversity measured per million T cells. From one million sequenced T cells, diversity estimates were lower bounds.

CDR3 length: 13 residues. Germline V gene sequence: CDR1 MDHEN, CDR2 SYDVKM. The ends were cut back, 2 bases at V and 7 bases at J, with 9 bases in the middle. Samples each had at least 5.5 micrograms of total RNA extracted. In this sample, this clonotype turned up many times. The antigen is undetermined. A sample-barcoded 5' primer and a J-beta primer mix were used in a second PCR of about 7 to 12 cycles. TCRdb analysed the 5' RACE reads with MiXCR anew, one entry per CDR3 protein. The sample carries roughly 1,500,000 distinct CDR3 sequences, about 40% recorded once. The sample taken for sequencing was blood. The sequence came from a woman younger than 35 in good health. The chain links TRBV28 to TRBJ2-1; the D gene is possibly TRBD2 (6 bases). CDR3 nucleotides: TGTGCCAGCAGTTTACCGGGAGTAAATGAGCAGTTCTTC. Translating gives CASSLPGVNEQFF.